This T cell receptor (beta chain) was observed in a study of T cells in Graves' hyperthyroidism and ophthalmopathy. Researchers took RNA transcripts and amplified the TCR beta CDR3 regions from them. TCR CDR3 regions were first amplified by RT-PCR with HTBI primers. Using its own MiXCR run on the multiplex PCR reads, TCRdb lists one record per CDR3 protein. The sample consists of 300,000 to 400,000 distinct CDR3 sequences, approximately 15% of them appearing once. This clonotype turned up a few times. Uncontrolled infection, other autoimmune disease, pregnancy or lactation led to exclusion. The clonotype originates from a woman in her sixties or seventies with Graves' hyperthyroidism. The source material was blood.

This chain's CDR3 is CSATHRKGDQKLFF. Here the CDR3 DNA reads TGCAGTGCTACCCACAGGAAAGGCGATCAAAAACTGTTTTTT. V and J are TRBV20-1 and TRBJ1-4, with D perhaps matching TRBD1 (5 bases). The V gene's germline CDR1 is DFQATT and CDR2 SNEGSKA (reference sequence). The ends were cut back, 4 bases at V and 9 bases at J, with 18 bases in the middle. This CDR3 spans 14 amino acids.